The 16 T cell receptor beta chains given below trace back to one sample, sequenced in a study of tumor and adjacent non-tumor tissue in lung cancer. No cell sorting was done before RNA was extracted from the tissue. The normal lung tissue was taken more than 3 cm from the tumor edge. Three rounds of nested PCR, following a modified ARM-PCR protocol, produced the TCRbeta library. One entry per CDR3 protein results from TCRdb running MiXCR on the multiplex PCR reads. This table holds approximately 82,000 distinct CDR3 sequences, approximately 82% found once. Sequencing input: distant non-tumor lung tissue. All receptors come from a man between 70 and 80 years old with non-small cell lung cancer.

As for this clonotype: A read error may produce the germline difference seen at one junction end. This chain links TRBV12-3 or TRBV12-4 with TRBJ1-1; D is unresolved. The CDR3 loop spans 13 amino acids. CDR3 nucleotide sequence: TGTGCCAGCAGTGAGGAGCTATACAATGAAACTTTCTTT. Amino acid sequence: CASSEELYNETFF.

Concerning this clonotype itself: A read error may account for a junction end that differs from germline. The chain joins TRBV6-1 to TRBJ2-7, with a weak D call TRBD2 (6 bases). The CDR3 runs to 12 residues. Germline V gene lookup returns CDR1 MNHNS and CDR2 SASEGT. CDR3 in amino acids: CASRGGTYEQCF. For the CDR3, the DNA is TGTGCCAGCAGGGGGGGTACCTACGAGCAGTGCTTC.

As for this clonotype: One junction end does not reproduce the germline sequence, and a read error may be involved. The gene calls are TRBV12-3 or TRBV12-4 and TRBJ2-2; D gene uncertain. CDR3 size: 15 residues. CDR3 nucleotides: TGCGCCAGCAGTCCCCAACAAGGGAAGGCAGGGGAGCTGTTTTTT. This translates into CASSPQQGKAGELFF.

The rearrangement uses TRBV6-2 or TRBV6-3 and TRBJ2-1, with 10 bases aligning to TRBD2. Losses at the gene ends were 9 bases for V and 5 bases for J; bases not matched to a gene: 10. The CDR3 spans 15 residues. The germline V gene encodes CDR1 MNHEY and CDR2 SVGEGT. CDR3 loop: CASIFVLAGNNEQFF. CDR3 DNA: TGTGCCAGTATTTTTGTACTAGCGGGGAACAATGAGCAGTTCTTC.

This clonotype was detected once. One end of the junction varies from germline; a read error may be responsible. The rearrangement joins TRBV6-2 or TRBV6-3 to TRBJ2-1; tentative D call: TRBD2 (6 bases). The germline V gene has CDR1 MNHEY and CDR2 SVGEGT. CDR3 length equals 14 residues. CDR3 DNA: TGTGCCAGCACTCGGGGGTCACTCTACAATAAGCAGTTCTTC. It is translated as CASTRGSLYNKQFF.

Remarks on this clonotype: Likely a read error: the CDR3 ends without its conserved phenylalanine or tryptophan. The V call is TRBV6-6, the J call TRBJ2-1; 10 nucleotides line up with TRBD2. This CDR3 spans 17 amino acids. Germline trimming cut 5 bases from V and 9 bases from J; bases unmatched to any gene: 16. The V gene's germline CDR1 is MNHNY and CDR2 SVGAGI (reference sequence). The CDR3 bases are TGTGCCAGCAGTAACCCGAGACTAGCGGGTGGCGTAGGTGAGCAGTTCCTC. Amino acids: CASSNPRLAGGVGEQFL.

Remarks on this clonotype: One end of the junction fails to match germline, which may point to a read error. The CDR3 DNA is TGTGCCAGCAGCCAGGGGACAGTTGTGAAAGAGAACCAGTACTTC. Amino acid sequence: CASSQGTVVKENQYF. The V and J genes are TRBV11-2 and TRBJ2-5, with 7 bases that match TRBD1. Germline-derived CDR1 and CDR2 are SGHAT and FQNNGV. The CDR3 totals 15 residues.

A note on this clonotype: The junction shows a germline mismatch at one end, possibly a read error. This chain uses TRBV7-9 with TRBJ2-5; possibly TRBD2 for D (5 bases). Germline V gene lookup returns CDR1 SEHNR and CDR2 FQNEAQ (reference sequence). This CDR3 spans 13 amino acids. The CDR3 reads CGSSLPNGETEYF. The CDR3 DNA reads TGTGGCAGTAGCCTCCCCAACGGGGAGACCGAGTACTTC.

There are many counts of this clonotype. The chain links TRBV11-3 to TRBJ1-1; the match to TRBD1 covers 8 bases. The germline CDR1 and CDR2 sequences are SGHNT and YENEEA. The CDR3 covers 16 residues. Trimming took 3 bases from V and 7 from J; bases not matched to a gene: 13. The CDR3 DNA is TGTGCCAGCAGCTTCCGGGACAGGACCCTGAAAAATGAAGCTTTCTTT. Encoded protein: CASSFRDRTLKNEAFF.

J is TRBJ2-7 and V is TRBV5-4; 7 bases map to TRBD2. The CDR3 sequence is 15 residues long. The germline gives CDR1 SGHNT, CDR2 YYREEE (reference sequence). CDR3 nucleotide sequence: TGTGTCAACAGCTTGGGAGCGGGACCGACCTACGAGCAGTACTTC. Translated, it gives CVNSLGAGPTYEQYF.

This sequence joins TRBV4-1 and TRBJ2-5; TRBD2 is a possible D gene (5 bases). The CDR3 extends over 17 amino acids. Per germline, CDR1 MGHRA and CDR2 YSYEKL. V was pared by 5 bases and J by 11 bases, with 30 bases between. CDR3 protein: CASSSGIPVDKKEKQYF. For the CDR3, the DNA is TGCGCCAGCAGCTCGGGAATACCGGTGGATAAAAAAGAGAAACAGTACTTC.

Points on this clonotype: This is likely a read error, given that the CDR3 carries no conserved phenylalanine or tryptophan at its end. The V gene is TRBV12-3 or TRBV12-4, the J gene TRBJ1-5; D remains ambiguous. CDR3 length: 12 residues. Trimming removed 11 bases from V and 6 bases from J, with 14 bases in between. DNA of the CDR3: TGTGCCGGCAATCCCGCTGGTCAGCCCCAGCATATT. Translated: CAGNPAGQPQHI.

Comments on this clonotype: The CDR3 does not close with the conserved phenylalanine or tryptophan, likely indicating a read error. This chain connects TRBV12-3 or TRBV12-4 to TRBJ2-3; D is uncertain. V was clipped by 6 bases and J by 1 base, with 11 bases between them. The CDR3 is 14 residues long. The CDR3 sequence: CASRSSGGTDTQYI. In nucleotides, the CDR3 is TGTGCCAGCAGGAGCAGTGGGGGCACAGATACGCAGTATATT.

This clonotype occurred a few times. The junction shows a germline mismatch at one end, possibly a read error. The J gene is TRBJ2-3, the V gene TRBV6-6; D is unclear. The CDR3 contains 14 residues. In germline, CDR1 is MNHNY, CDR2 SVGAGI (reference sequence). The CDR3 DNA reads as TGTGCCAGAAGCCTACGTAGTGAGGCAGATAAGCAGTATTTT. This codes for CARSLRSEADKQYF.

The chain joins TRBV2 to TRBJ2-7; the D is unclear. V was clipped by 2 bases and J by 5 bases, with 10 bases between them. Looked up from germline, CDR1 is SNHLY and CDR2 is FYNNEI. The CDR3 is 13 amino acids. The CDR3 nucleotides are TGTGCCAGCAGTGAACAGAGGCTAAACGAGCAGTACTTC. It codes for CASSEQRLNEQYF.

Points on this clonotype: A much larger clone lies a single base off, so this may be a read error. The CDR3 loop reads CASILRSQTNYGYTF. The CDR3 DNA reads as TGTGCCAGCATCTTAAGGTCACAGACTAACTATGGCTACACCTTC. V gene TRBV11-2 combines with J gene TRBJ1-2; D ambiguous. The germline CDR1 and CDR2 sequences are SGHAT and FQNNGV. The CDR3 runs 15 residues.